This T cell receptor beta chain was observed in a study of blood T cell repertoires in COVID-19. Study as a whole: PBMCs, B-cell-depleted T cells, or T cells provided the cDNA or gDNA that made up the material.

There are 15 residues in the CDR3. Looked up from germline, CDR1 is LNHDA and CDR2 is SQIVND (reference sequence). V was pared by 3 bases and J by 2 bases, with 2 bases of the junction left unmatched. Adults between about 18 and 95 years of age took part from 20 to 25 US areas. Before being deemed recovered, Cohort 3 donors had two negative PCRs, clearance, or symptom resolution. The protocol was immunoSEQ multiplex PCR, while the TCRdb copy is restricted to in-frame clones and leaves out a portion. There are some 250,000 clones in the sample; around 88% occur only once, and approximately 9.5% lies in the top ten.

The material sequenced was PBMCs or T cells enriched from blood (not recorded which). V and J are TRBV19 and TRBJ1-4, with 8 bases aligning to TRBD1. The TCR was taken from a man aged 35 to 55 who had recovered from COVID-19. CDR3 sequence: CASSMDRVTNEKLFF. DNA of the CDR3: TGTGCCAGTAGTATGGACAGGGTCACTAATGAAAAACTGTTTTTT.